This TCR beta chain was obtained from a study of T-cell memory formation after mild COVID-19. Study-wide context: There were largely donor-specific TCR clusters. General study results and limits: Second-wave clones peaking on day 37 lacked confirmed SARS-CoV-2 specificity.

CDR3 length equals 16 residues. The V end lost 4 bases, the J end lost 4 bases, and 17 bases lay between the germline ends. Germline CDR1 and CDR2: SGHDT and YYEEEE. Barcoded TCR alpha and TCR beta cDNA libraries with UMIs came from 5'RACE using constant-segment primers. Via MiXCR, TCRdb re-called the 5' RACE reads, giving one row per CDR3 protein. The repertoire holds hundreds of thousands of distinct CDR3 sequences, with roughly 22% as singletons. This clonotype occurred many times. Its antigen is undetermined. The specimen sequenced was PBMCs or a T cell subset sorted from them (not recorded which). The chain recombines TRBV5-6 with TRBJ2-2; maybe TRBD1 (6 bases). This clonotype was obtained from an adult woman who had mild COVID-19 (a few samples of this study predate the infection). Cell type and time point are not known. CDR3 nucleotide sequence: TGTGCCAGCAGCAACGCGGACAGCTATACCACCGGGGAGCTGTTTTTT. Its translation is CASSNADSYTTGELFF.